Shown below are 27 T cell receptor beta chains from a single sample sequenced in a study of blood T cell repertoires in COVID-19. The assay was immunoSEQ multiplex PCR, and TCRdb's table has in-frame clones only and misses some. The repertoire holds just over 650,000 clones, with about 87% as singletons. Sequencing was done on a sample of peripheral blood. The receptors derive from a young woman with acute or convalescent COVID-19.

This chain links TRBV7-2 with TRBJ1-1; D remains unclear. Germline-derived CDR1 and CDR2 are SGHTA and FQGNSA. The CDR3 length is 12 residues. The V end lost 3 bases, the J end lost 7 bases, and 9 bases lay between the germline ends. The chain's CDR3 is CASSLRSSEAFF. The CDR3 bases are TGTGCCAGCAGCTTGAGATCGAGTGAAGCTTTCTTT.

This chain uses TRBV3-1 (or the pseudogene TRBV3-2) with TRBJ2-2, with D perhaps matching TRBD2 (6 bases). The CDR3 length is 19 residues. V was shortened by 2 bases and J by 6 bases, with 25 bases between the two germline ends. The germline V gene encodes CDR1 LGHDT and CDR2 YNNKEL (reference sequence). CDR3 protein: CASSQSFLARGGWPGELFF. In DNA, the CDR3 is TGTGCCAGCAGCCAATCCTTTTTGGCCCGGGGAGGTTGGCCCGGGGAGCTGTTTTTT.

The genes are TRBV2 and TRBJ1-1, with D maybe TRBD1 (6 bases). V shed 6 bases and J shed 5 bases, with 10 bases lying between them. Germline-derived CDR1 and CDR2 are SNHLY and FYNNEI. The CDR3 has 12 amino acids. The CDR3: CASRKDRTEAFF. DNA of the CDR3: TGTGCCAGCAGGAAGGACAGAACTGAAGCTTTCTTT.

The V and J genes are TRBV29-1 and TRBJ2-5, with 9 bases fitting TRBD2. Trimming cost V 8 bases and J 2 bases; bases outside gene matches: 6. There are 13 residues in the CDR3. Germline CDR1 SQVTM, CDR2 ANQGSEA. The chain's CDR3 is CSHAGGAQETQYF. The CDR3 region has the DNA TGCAGCCACGCGGGGGGGGCTCAAGAGACCCAGTACTTC.

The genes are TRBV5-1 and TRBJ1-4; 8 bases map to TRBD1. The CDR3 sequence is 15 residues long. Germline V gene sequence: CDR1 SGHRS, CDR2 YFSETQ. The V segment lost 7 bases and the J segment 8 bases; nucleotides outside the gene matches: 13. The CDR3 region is CASAPGQGAGEKLFF. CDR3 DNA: TGCGCCAGCGCTCCCGGTCAGGGGGCAGGGGAAAAACTGTTTTTT.

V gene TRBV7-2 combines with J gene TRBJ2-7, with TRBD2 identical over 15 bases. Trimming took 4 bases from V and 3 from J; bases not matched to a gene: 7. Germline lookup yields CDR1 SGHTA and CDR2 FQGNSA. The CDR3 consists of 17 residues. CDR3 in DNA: TGTGCCAGCAGCTCCGGACTAGCGGGGGGGCCTTACTACGAGCAGTACTTC. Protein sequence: CASSSGLAGGPYYEQYF.

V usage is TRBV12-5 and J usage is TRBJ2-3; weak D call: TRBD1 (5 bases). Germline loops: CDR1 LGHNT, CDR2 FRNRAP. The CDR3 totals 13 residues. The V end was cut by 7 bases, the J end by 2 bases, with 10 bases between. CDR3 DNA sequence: TGTGCTAGTGTTCTCAGGGACACAGATACGCAGTATTTT. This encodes CASVLRDTDTQYF.

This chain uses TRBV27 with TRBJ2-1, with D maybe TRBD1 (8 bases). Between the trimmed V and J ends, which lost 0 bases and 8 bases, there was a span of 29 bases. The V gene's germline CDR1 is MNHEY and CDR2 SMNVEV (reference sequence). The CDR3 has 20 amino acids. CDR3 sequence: CASSLSSSRGMTGEGDEQFF. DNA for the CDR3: TGTGCCAGCAGTTTATCAAGTTCGCGTGGGATGACAGGGGAGGGCGATGAGCAGTTCTTC.

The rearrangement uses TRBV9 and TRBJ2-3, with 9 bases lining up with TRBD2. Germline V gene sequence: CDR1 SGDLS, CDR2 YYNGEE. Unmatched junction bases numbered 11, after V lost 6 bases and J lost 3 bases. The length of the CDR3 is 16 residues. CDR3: CASTPIAGVPTDTQYF. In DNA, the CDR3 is TGTGCCAGCACCCCCATAGCGGGGGTTCCGACAGATACGCAGTATTTT. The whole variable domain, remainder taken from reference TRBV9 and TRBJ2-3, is DSGVTQTPKHLITATGQRVTLRCSPRSGDLSVYWYQQSLDQGLQFLIQYYNGEERAKGNILERFSAQQFPDLHSELNLSSLELGDSALYFCASTPIAGVPTDTQYFGPGTRLTVL.

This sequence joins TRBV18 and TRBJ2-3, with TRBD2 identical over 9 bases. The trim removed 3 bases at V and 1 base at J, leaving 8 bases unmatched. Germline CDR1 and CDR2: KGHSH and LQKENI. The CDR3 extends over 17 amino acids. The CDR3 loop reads CASSPASGVSGTDTQYF. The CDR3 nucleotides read TGTGCCAGCTCACCGGCTAGCGGGGTGTCGGGCACAGATACGCAGTATTTT.

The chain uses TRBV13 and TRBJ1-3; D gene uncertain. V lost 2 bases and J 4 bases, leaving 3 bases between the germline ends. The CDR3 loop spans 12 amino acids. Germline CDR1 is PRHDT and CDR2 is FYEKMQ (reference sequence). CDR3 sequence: CASSLIGNTIYF. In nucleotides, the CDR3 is TGTGCCAGCAGCTTAATAGGAAACACCATATATTTT.

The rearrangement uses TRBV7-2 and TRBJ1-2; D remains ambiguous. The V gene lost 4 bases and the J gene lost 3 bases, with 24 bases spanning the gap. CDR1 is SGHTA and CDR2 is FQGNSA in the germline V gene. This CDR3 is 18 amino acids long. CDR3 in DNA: TGTGCCAGCAGCTCGCCCTTGGGGAGGGCTGGCTCCTACTATGGCTACACCTTC. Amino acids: CASSSPLGRAGSYYGYTF.

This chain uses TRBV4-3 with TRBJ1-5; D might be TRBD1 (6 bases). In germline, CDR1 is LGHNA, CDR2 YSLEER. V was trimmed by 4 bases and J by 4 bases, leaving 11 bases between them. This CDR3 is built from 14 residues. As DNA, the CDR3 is TGCGCCAGCAGCCCGGGACAACAAAATCAGCCCCAGCATTTT. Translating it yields CASSPGQQNQPQHF.

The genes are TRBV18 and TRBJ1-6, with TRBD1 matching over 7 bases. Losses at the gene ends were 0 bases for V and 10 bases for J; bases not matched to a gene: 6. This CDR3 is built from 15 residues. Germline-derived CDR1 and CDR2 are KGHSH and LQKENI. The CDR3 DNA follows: TGTGCCAGCTCACCACCGACAGGGAGTGGCTCACCCCTCCACTTT. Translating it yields CASSPPTGSGSPLHF.

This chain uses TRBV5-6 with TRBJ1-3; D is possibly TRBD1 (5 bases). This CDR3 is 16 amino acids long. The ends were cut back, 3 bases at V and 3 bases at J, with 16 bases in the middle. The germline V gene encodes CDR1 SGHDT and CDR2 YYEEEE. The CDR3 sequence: CASSWAGSRFGNTIYF. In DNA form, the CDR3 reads TGTGCCAGCAGCTGGGCAGGGTCCCGCTTTGGAAACACCATATATTTT.

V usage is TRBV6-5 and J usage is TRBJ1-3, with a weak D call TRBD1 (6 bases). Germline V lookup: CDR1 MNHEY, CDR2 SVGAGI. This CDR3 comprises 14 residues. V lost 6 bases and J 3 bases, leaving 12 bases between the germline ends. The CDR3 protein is CASRDRGDGNTIYF. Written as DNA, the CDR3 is TGTGCCAGCAGGGACAGAGGGGATGGAAACACCATATATTTT.

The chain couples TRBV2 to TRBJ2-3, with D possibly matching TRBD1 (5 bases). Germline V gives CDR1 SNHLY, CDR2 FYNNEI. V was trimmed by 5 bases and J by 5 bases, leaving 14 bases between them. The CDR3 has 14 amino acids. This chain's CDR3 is CASSYTTGLDTQYF. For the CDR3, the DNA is TGTGCCAGCAGTTATACAACAGGTCTAGATACGCAGTATTTT.

The CDR3 sequence is CASSPGTGFRSNQPQHF. The CDR3 nucleotides read TGTGCCAGCAGCCCCGGGACAGGGTTTAGGAGCAATCAGCCCCAGCATTTT. The J gene is TRBJ1-5, the V gene TRBV7-9; 9 bases fit TRBD1. The CDR3 runs to 17 residues. Trimming cost V 5 bases and J 1 base; bases outside gene matches: 9. Per germline, CDR1 SEHNR and CDR2 FQNEAQ (reference sequence). Variable domain in full (rest from reference TRBV7-9 and TRBJ1-5): DTGVSQNPRHKITKRGQNVTFRCDPISEHNRLYWYRQTLGQGPEFLTYFQNEAQLEKSRLLSDRFSAERPKGSFSTLEIQRTEQGDSAMYLCASSPGTGFRSNQPQHFGDGTRLSIL.

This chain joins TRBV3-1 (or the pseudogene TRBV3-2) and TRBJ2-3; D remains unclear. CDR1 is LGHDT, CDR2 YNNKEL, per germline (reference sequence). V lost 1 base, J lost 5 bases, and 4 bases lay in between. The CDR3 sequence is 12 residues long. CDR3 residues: CASSQVQDTQYF. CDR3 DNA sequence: TGTGCCAGCAGCCAAGTACAAGATACGCAGTATTTT.

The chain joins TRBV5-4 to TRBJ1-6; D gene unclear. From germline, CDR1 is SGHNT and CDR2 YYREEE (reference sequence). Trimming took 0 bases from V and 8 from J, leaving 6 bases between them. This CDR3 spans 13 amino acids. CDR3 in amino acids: CASSLGQYSPLHF. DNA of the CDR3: TGTGCCAGCAGCTTGGGACAATATTCACCCCTCCACTTT.

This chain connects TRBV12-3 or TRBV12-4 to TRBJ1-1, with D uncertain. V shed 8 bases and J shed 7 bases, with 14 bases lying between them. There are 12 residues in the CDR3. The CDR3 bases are TGTGCCAGCGCGCTTGGGCTCCTTGAAGCTTTCTTT. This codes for CASALGLLEAFF.

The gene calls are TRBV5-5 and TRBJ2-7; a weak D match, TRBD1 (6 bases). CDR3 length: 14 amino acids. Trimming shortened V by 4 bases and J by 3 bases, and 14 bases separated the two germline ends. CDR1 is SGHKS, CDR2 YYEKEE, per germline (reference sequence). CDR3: CASSEHRDLYEQYF. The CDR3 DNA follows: TGTGCCAGCAGCGAGCACAGGGATCTCTACGAGCAGTACTTC.

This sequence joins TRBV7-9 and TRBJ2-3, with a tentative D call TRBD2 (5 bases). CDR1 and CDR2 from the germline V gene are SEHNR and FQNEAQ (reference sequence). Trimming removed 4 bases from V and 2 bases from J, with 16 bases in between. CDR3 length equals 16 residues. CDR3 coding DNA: TGTGCCAGCAGCTGGGGTCTAGCCGAAGACACAGATACGCAGTATTTT. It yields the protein CASSWGLAEDTDTQYF.

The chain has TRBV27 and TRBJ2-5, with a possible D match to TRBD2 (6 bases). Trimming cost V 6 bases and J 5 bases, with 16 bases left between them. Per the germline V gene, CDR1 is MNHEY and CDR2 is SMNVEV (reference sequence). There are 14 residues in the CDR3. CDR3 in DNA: TGTGCCAGCAGAGGCCTAGGAGGGCGGGAGACCCAGTACTTC. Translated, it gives CASRGLGGRETQYF.

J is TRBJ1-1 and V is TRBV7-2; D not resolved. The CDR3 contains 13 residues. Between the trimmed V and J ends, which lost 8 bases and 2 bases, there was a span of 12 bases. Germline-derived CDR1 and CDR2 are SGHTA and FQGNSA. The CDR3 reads CASADDINTEAFF. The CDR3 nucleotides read TGTGCCAGCGCCGATGACATTAACACTGAAGCTTTCTTT.

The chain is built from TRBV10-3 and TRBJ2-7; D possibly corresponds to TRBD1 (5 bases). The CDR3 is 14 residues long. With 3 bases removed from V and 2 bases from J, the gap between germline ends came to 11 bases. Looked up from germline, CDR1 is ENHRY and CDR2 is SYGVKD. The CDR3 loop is CAISEQVLPYEQYF. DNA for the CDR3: TGTGCCATCAGTGAACAGGTTCTCCCCTACGAGCAGTACTTC.

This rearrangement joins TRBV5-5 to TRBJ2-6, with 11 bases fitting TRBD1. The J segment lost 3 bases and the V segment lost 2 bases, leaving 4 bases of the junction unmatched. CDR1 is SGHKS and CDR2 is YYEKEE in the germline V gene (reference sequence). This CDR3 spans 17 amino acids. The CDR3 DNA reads TGTGCCAGCAGCTTCGTGGACAGGGGGCTTGGGGCCAACGTCCTGACTTTC. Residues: CASSFVDRGLGANVLTF.